One sample yielded the 2 T cell receptor beta chains listed below, sequenced in a study of blood T cell repertoires in COVID-19. The table came from immunoSEQ multiplex PCR; TCRdb's copy has only in-frame clones and leaves some out. The data contain about 250,000 clones, approximately 90% of them singletons. Material for sequencing was PBMCs or T cells enriched from blood (not recorded which). The receptor set was obtained from a woman between 45 and 65 years old who had recovered from COVID-19.

A few counts support this clone. CDR3 nucleotide sequence: TGTGCCAGCATCCAGGGCAGGGGTGAAAAACTGTTTTTT. This gives the protein CASIQGRGEKLFF. The J gene is TRBJ1-4, the V gene TRBV28; maybe TRBD1 (6 bases). The CDR3 is made up of 13 amino acids. Germline CDR1 and CDR2: MDHEN and SYDVKM. V was clipped by 7 bases and J by 7 bases, with 13 bases between them.

The chain joins TRBV7-2 to TRBJ1-1, with D possibly TRBD1 on 6 matching bases. The CDR3 length is 14 residues. The ends were cut back, 5 bases at V and 1 base at J, with 11 bases in the middle. Germline CDR1 and CDR2: SGHTA and FQGNSA. The CDR3 DNA follows: TGTGCCAGCAGCCAGGGGATTTCGAACACTGAAGCTTTCTTT. Its translation is CASSQGISNTEAFF. The full variable domain, in which reference TRBV7-2 and TRBJ1-1 provide the parts outside the CDR3, is GAGVSQSPSNKVTEKGKDVELRCDPISGHTALYWYRQSLGQGLEFLIYFQGNSAPDKSGLPSDRFSAERTGGSVSTLTIQRTQQEDSAVYLCASSQGISNTEAFFGQGTRLTVV.